The rows below give T cell receptor beta chains drawn from one sample of a study of blood T cell repertoires in COVID-19. Only in-frame clones appear in the TCRdb table, and some are missing; sequencing was by immunoSEQ multiplex PCR. The sample has 200,000 or so clones, around 80% seen once; the top ten hold under 15%. The sequencing sample was made of peripheral blood. All receptors come from a young man with active or convalescent COVID-19. Both conserved end residues are part of each CDR3. Each record gives: CDR3 protein, CDR3 DNA, V gene, CDR3 length, D gene, J gene, clone size. D genes are given only for firm matches. Clone size is shown for a subset of rows, as once, few, many or a class of expanded clone.

CDR3 protein: CASSIKAGERDTQYF; CDR3 DNA: TGTGCCAGTAGTATTAAGGCGGGAGAGAGGGATACGCAGTATTTT; V gene: TRBV19; CDR3 length: 15; D gene: TRBD2; J gene: TRBJ2-3; clone size: NA
CDR3 protein: CASSLYLTGTGGLNQPQHF; CDR3 DNA: TGTGCCAGCAGCTTGTACCTTACCGGGACAGGAGGATTGAATCAGCCCCAGCATTTT; V gene: TRBV5-6; CDR3 length: 19; D gene: TRBD1; J gene: TRBJ1-5; clone size: NA
CDR3 protein: CASSQDERATEAFF; CDR3 DNA: TGTGCCAGCAGCCAAGACGAGAGGGCGACTGAAGCTTTCTTT; V gene: TRBV3-1/TRBV3-2; CDR3 length: 14; D gene: NA; J gene: TRBJ1-1; clone size: NA
CDR3 protein: CASSHGQGTYEQYF; CDR3 DNA: TGCGCCAGCAGCCACGGACAGGGAACCTACGAGCAGTACTTC; V gene: TRBV4-1; CDR3 length: 14; D gene: TRBD1; J gene: TRBJ2-7; clone size: once
CDR3 protein: CATSDRRHGPANYGYTF; CDR3 DNA: TGTGCCACCAGTGACCGCCGCCACGGTCCTGCTAACTATGGCTACACCTTC; V gene: TRBV24-1; CDR3 length: 17; D gene: NA; J gene: TRBJ1-2; clone size: NA
CDR3 protein: CASSIADRVVDEAFF; CDR3 DNA: TGTGCCAGTAGTATAGCTGACAGGGTAGTCGATGAAGCTTTCTTT; V gene: TRBV19; CDR3 length: 15; D gene: TRBD1; J gene: TRBJ1-1; clone size: NA
CDR3 protein: CSVEVAASYGYTF; CDR3 DNA: TGCAGCGTTGAAGTAGCCGCCTCCTATGGCTACACCTTC; V gene: TRBV29-1; CDR3 length: 13; D gene: NA; J gene: TRBJ1-2; clone size: once
CDR3 protein: CASSPRQGRSGGANVLTF; CDR3 DNA: TGTGCCAGCAGCCCCCGACAGGGGCGGTCGGGTGGGGCCAACGTCCTGACTTTC; V gene: TRBV3-1/TRBV3-2; CDR3 length: 18; D gene: TRBD1; J gene: TRBJ2-6; clone size: once
CDR3 protein: CSDFSNTEAFF; CDR3 DNA: TGCAGCGATTTCTCCAACACTGAAGCTTTCTTT; V gene: TRBV29-1; CDR3 length: 11; D gene: NA; J gene: TRBJ1-1; clone size: NA
CDR3 protein: CASSQSDRGSTEAFF; CDR3 DNA: TGTGCCAGCAGCCAGTCGGACAGGGGGTCCACTGAAGCTTTCTTT; V gene: TRBV3-1/TRBV3-2; CDR3 length: 15; D gene: TRBD1; J gene: TRBJ1-1; clone size: once
CDR3 protein: CAVQTGVVQPQHF; CDR3 DNA: TGTGCCGTACAGACAGGGGTTGTACAGCCCCAGCATTTT; V gene: TRBV6-5; CDR3 length: 13; D gene: TRBD1; J gene: TRBJ1-5; clone size: few
CDR3 protein: CASSPANRGVYEQYF; CDR3 DNA: TGTGCCAGCAGCCCCGCCAACAGGGGAGTCTACGAGCAGTACTTC; V gene: TRBV25-1; CDR3 length: 15; D gene: TRBD1; J gene: TRBJ2-7; clone size: few
CDR3 protein: CASSQDTGQGNTGELFF; CDR3 DNA: TGCGCCAGCAGCCAAGATACCGGACAGGGGAACACCGGGGAGCTGTTTTTT; V gene: TRBV4-3; CDR3 length: 17; D gene: TRBD1; J gene: TRBJ2-2; clone size: NA
CDR3 protein: CASSSQEGDTQYF; CDR3 DNA: TGTGCCAGCAGTTCCCAAGAGGGAGATACGCAGTATTTT; V gene: TRBV6-6; CDR3 length: 13; D gene: NA; J gene: TRBJ2-3; clone size: few
CDR3 protein: CAAGVGTDSNYGYTF; CDR3 DNA: TGTGCCGCCGGAGTGGGGACAGACTCTAACTATGGCTACACCTTC; V gene: TRBV3-1/TRBV3-2; CDR3 length: 15; D gene: TRBD1; J gene: TRBJ1-2; clone size: once
CDR3 protein: CASSWTGGVVEAFF; CDR3 DNA: TGTGCCAGCAGTTGGACAGGGGGAGTAGTTGAAGCTTTCTTT; V gene: TRBV6-5; CDR3 length: 14; D gene: TRBD1; J gene: TRBJ1-1; clone size: NA
CDR3 protein: CASSQIGTGYGYTF; CDR3 DNA: TGCGCCAGCAGCCAGATAGGGACAGGCTATGGCTACACCTTC; V gene: TRBV4-1; CDR3 length: 14; D gene: TRBD1; J gene: TRBJ1-2; clone size: NA
CDR3 protein: CASRLTTGNNSPLHF; CDR3 DNA: TGCGCCAGCAGGCTTACGACAGGCAACAATTCACCCCTCCACTTT; V gene: TRBV5-1; CDR3 length: 15; D gene: NA; J gene: TRBJ1-6; clone size: NA
CDR3 protein: CASSLRYNEQFF; CDR3 DNA: TGTGCCAGTAGTCTGAGGTACAATGAGCAGTTCTTC; V gene: TRBV19; CDR3 length: 12; D gene: NA; J gene: TRBJ2-1; clone size: few
CDR3 protein: CASSNPGGESYNEQFF; CDR3 DNA: TGTGCCAGTAGTAACCCAGGGGGCGAATCCTACAATGAGCAGTTCTTC; V gene: TRBV19; CDR3 length: 16; D gene: TRBD1; J gene: TRBJ2-1; clone size: NA
CDR3 protein: CASSRLVDRGLNSPLHF; CDR3 DNA: TGTGCCAGCAGCCGTCTCGTAGACAGGGGGCTGAATTCACCCCTCCACTTT; V gene: TRBV5-6; CDR3 length: 17; D gene: TRBD1; J gene: TRBJ1-6; clone size: NA
CDR3 protein: CASSLTSGSYNEQFF; CDR3 DNA: TGCGCCAGCAGCCTGACTAGCGGGAGTTACAATGAGCAGTTCTTC; V gene: TRBV5-1; CDR3 length: 15; D gene: TRBD2; J gene: TRBJ2-1; clone size: NA
CDR3 protein: CASSLVGLGTDTQYF; CDR3 DNA: TGTGCCAGCAGCTTGGTGGGACTAGGGACAGATACGCAGTATTTT; V gene: TRBV5-6; CDR3 length: 15; D gene: TRBD2; J gene: TRBJ2-3; clone size: once
CDR3 protein: CASSHGRAGYGYTF; CDR3 DNA: TGCGCCAGCAGCCACGGCAGGGCAGGTTATGGCTACACCTTC; V gene: TRBV4-3; CDR3 length: 14; D gene: NA; J gene: TRBJ1-2; clone size: NA
CDR3 protein: CASSYLSTEGTEAFF; CDR3 DNA: TGTGCCAGCAGTTACTTATCCACGGAGGGTACTGAAGCTTTCTTT; V gene: TRBV6-2/TRBV6-3; CDR3 length: 15; D gene: NA; J gene: TRBJ1-1; clone size: once
CDR3 protein: CASKSAGGSKETQYF; CDR3 DNA: TGTGCCAGCAAGTCCGCGGGAGGGTCCAAAGAGACCCAGTACTTC; V gene: TRBV7-9; CDR3 length: 15; D gene: TRBD2; J gene: TRBJ2-5; clone size: few
CDR3 protein: CASSQLAGGYEQYF; CDR3 DNA: TGTGCCAGCAGCCAACTAGCGGGAGGATACGAGCAGTACTTC; V gene: TRBV6-5; CDR3 length: 14; D gene: TRBD2; J gene: TRBJ2-7; clone size: NA
CDR3 protein: CASSQDRGSTGELFF; CDR3 DNA: TGTGCCAGCAGCCAAGACAGGGGATCCACCGGGGAGCTGTTTTTT; V gene: TRBV14; CDR3 length: 15; D gene: NA; J gene: TRBJ2-2; clone size: NA
CDR3 protein: CASSQRENPYSNQPQHF; CDR3 DNA: TGTGCCAGTAGTCAGCGGGAGAATCCTTATAGCAATCAGCCCCAGCATTTT; V gene: TRBV19; CDR3 length: 17; D gene: NA; J gene: TRBJ1-5; clone size: NA
CDR3 protein: CASSRTGSQDEQYF; CDR3 DNA: TGTGCCAGCAGCCGGACAGGGAGTCAGGACGAGCAGTACTTC; V gene: TRBV14; CDR3 length: 14; D gene: TRBD1; J gene: TRBJ2-7; clone size: NA
CDR3 protein: CASRTFQTGELFF; CDR3 DNA: TGTGCCAGCCGGACATTCCAAACCGGGGAGCTGTTTTTT; V gene: TRBV27; CDR3 length: 13; D gene: NA; J gene: TRBJ2-2; clone size: NA
CDR3 protein: CASSFSRGETQYF; CDR3 DNA: TGTGCCAGCAGTTTTTCCAGGGGAGAGACCCAGTACTTC; V gene: TRBV12-3/TRBV12-4; CDR3 length: 13; D gene: NA; J gene: TRBJ2-5; clone size: NA
CDR3 protein: CASSLGGPLSGNTIYF; CDR3 DNA: TGTGCCAGCAGCCTAGGGGGGCCTCTCTCTGGAAACACCATATATTTT; V gene: TRBV9; CDR3 length: 16; D gene: NA; J gene: TRBJ1-3; clone size: once
CDR3 protein: CASREDRGARNTIYF; CDR3 DNA: TGTGCCAGCAGGGAGGACAGGGGTGCGAGAAACACCATATATTTT; V gene: TRBV2; CDR3 length: 15; D gene: TRBD1; J gene: TRBJ1-3; clone size: once
CDR3 protein: CAWTGNSYNSPLHF; CDR3 DNA: TGTGCCTGGACAGGGAACTCCTATAATTCACCCCTCCACTTT; V gene: TRBV30; CDR3 length: 14; D gene: NA; J gene: TRBJ1-6; clone size: NA
CDR3 protein: CASSVTLRDNPEKAFF; CDR3 DNA: TGTGCCAGCAGCGTAACCCTTCGGGACAACCCGGAGAAAGCTTTCTTT; V gene: TRBV9; CDR3 length: 16; D gene: NA; J gene: TRBJ1-1; clone size: few
CDR3 protein: CASSLLGPGQGFIEQFF; CDR3 DNA: TGTGCCAGCAGCTTATTAGGCCCGGGACAGGGGTTTATTGAGCAGTTCTTC; V gene: TRBV7-2; CDR3 length: 17; D gene: TRBD1; J gene: TRBJ2-1; clone size: NA
CDR3 protein: CASSFSQGANYEQYF; CDR3 DNA: TGCGCCAGCAGTTTCTCACAGGGGGCCAACTACGAGCAGTACTTC; V gene: TRBV5-1; CDR3 length: 15; D gene: TRBD1; J gene: TRBJ2-7; clone size: NA
CDR3 protein: CASSGGGSPLHF; CDR3 DNA: TGTGCCAGCAGCGGCGGGGGCTCACCCCTCCACTTT; V gene: TRBV9; CDR3 length: 12; D gene: NA; J gene: TRBJ1-6; clone size: NA
CDR3 protein: CASSQGGQGTGELFF; CDR3 DNA: TGTGCCAGCAGCCAAGGAGGGCAGGGGACCGGGGAGCTGTTTTTT; V gene: TRBV3-1/TRBV3-2; CDR3 length: 15; D gene: NA; J gene: TRBJ2-2; clone size: NA
CDR3 protein: CASSIQGSGEQYF; CDR3 DNA: TGTGCCAGCAGCATCCAGGGGTCCGGCGAGCAGTACTTC; V gene: TRBV12-3/TRBV12-4; CDR3 length: 13; D gene: NA; J gene: TRBJ2-7; clone size: once
CDR3 protein: CATTRDRGEKLFF; CDR3 DNA: TGTGCCACCACCCGGGACAGGGGGGAAAAACTGTTTTTT; V gene: TRBV12-3/TRBV12-4; CDR3 length: 13; D gene: TRBD1; J gene: TRBJ1-4; clone size: NA
CDR3 protein: CASSPQLAETQYF; CDR3 DNA: TGTGCCAGCAGCCCCCAACTAGCAGAGACCCAGTACTTC; V gene: TRBV6-2/TRBV6-3; CDR3 length: 13; D gene: NA; J gene: TRBJ2-5; clone size: NA
CDR3 protein: CASSYSSKQFF; CDR3 DNA: TGTGCCAGCAGTTACTCGTCCAAGCAGTTCTTC; V gene: TRBV6-5; CDR3 length: 11; D gene: NA; J gene: TRBJ2-1; clone size: NA
CDR3 protein: CASTVAGPENTEAFF; CDR3 DNA: TGTGCCAGCACCGTAGCCGGTCCGGAGAACACTGAAGCTTTCTTT; V gene: TRBV7-9; CDR3 length: 15; D gene: NA; J gene: TRBJ1-1; clone size: NA
CDR3 protein: CASSFSWGGLSSGYTF; CDR3 DNA: TGTGCCAGCAGTTTCTCTTGGGGGGGCCTTTCCAGTGGCTACACCTTC; V gene: TRBV27; CDR3 length: 16; D gene: NA; J gene: TRBJ1-2; clone size: once